The T cell receptor (beta chain) described here comes from a study of long-term antiretroviral therapy in people with HIV. The CDR3 sequence is 14 residues long. The V gene lost 3 bases and the J gene lost 5 bases, with 14 bases spanning the gap. Germline V gene sequence: CDR1 SGDLS, CDR2 YYNGEE. The assay, immunoSEQ v3.0, was run at survey level. Profiling relied on immunoSEQ multiplex PCR, and the TCRdb table lists in-frame clones only, not all of them. The data contain about 25,000 clones, more than 75% of them seen just once; the ten biggest clones take up around 15%. General observations from the study: Post-ART samples showed increased diversity that remained below transplant donor control levels. Repertoire dominance by clones expanded before ART was seen at all time points.

Regarding this clone: The antigen is unknown.

Without exception, participants with HIV were treated in the United States. The clonotype comes from a man aged 45-65 years with HIV. This sequence joins TRBV9 and TRBJ2-5; D uncertain. The sequencing used unsorted PBMCs, collected 2.9 years after starting antiretroviral therapy. CDR3 DNA: TGTGCCAGCAGCGCGTATGGAAATCTGGAGACCCAGTACTTC. It encodes CASSAYGNLETQYF.